What follows are 4 T cell receptor beta chains derived from one specimen sequenced in a study of blood T cell repertoires in COVID-19. The table came from immunoSEQ multiplex PCR; TCRdb's copy has only in-frame clones and leaves some out. Of roughly 260,000 clones in the sample, approximately 90% are singletons; the top ten hold roughly 4%. The sequenced sample consisted of peripheral blood. The receptors stem from a man between 60 and 70 years old who had recovered from COVID-19.

The chain couples TRBV28 to TRBJ1-2, with D possibly being TRBD1 (5 bases). Trimming removed 2 bases at V and 4 bases at J, with 14 bases between. The germline gives CDR1 MDHEN, CDR2 SYDVKM. The CDR3 totals 15 residues. The CDR3 loop is CASSLGGGTPYGYTF. For the CDR3, the DNA is TGTGCCAGCAGTTTAGGGGGGGGGACCCCCTATGGCTACACCTTC.

The chain is built from TRBV7-2 and TRBJ2-3, with 9 bases aligning to TRBD2. Germline values: CDR1 SGHTA, CDR2 FQGNSA. J was trimmed by 5 bases and V by 1 base; bases with no gene match: 1. This CDR3 comprises 14 residues. For the CDR3, the DNA is TGTGCCAGCAGCTTAGGCGGGGGGGGAGATACGCAGTATTTT. Its translation: CASSLGGGGDTQYF.

This CDR3 reads CASSIRNYGYTF. The CDR3 nucleotides read TGTGCCAGTAGTATCCGGAACTATGGCTACACCTTC. This chain uses TRBV19 with TRBJ1-2; D gene unclear. Between the trimmed V and J ends, which lost 3 bases and 2 bases, there was a span of 4 bases. The length of the CDR3 is 12 residues. CDR1 is LNHDA and CDR2 is SQIVND in the germline V gene (reference sequence).

The chain is built from TRBV4-2 and TRBJ2-3; 10 positions agree with TRBD2. The trim removed 0 bases at V and 5 bases at J, leaving 5 bases unmatched. The germline gives CDR1 LGHNA, CDR2 YNFKEQ. The CDR3 loop spans 16 amino acids. The CDR3 bases are TGTGCCAGCAGCCAAGATATGAGCGGGGGGGGAGATACGCAGTATTTT. Translating it yields CASSQDMSGGGDTQYF.